This T cell receptor beta chain was sequenced in a study of CD4 and CD8 cells across lung adenocarcinoma regions. TCRdb used MiXCR to reprocess the PCR reads, holding one entry per CDR3 protein. Of about 7,600 distinct CDR3 sequences listed, about 48% are singletons. Localized lung adenocarcinoma, a non-small cell lung cancer, affected the donors. The source material was CD8+ T cells from the center of a lung tumor. The TCR was taken from a male donor with lung adenocarcinoma. The CD4 and CD8 labels of this study may be unreliable.

This CDR3 reads CASSLVGVGSLPYEQYF. Here the CDR3 DNA reads TGTGCCAGCAGCTTAGTAGGTGTAGGCAGTCTCCCCTACGAGCAGTACTTC. This chain links TRBV7-6 with TRBJ2-1; D is ambiguous. The DNA matches TRBJ2-7 better at its end, which makes the J call doubtful. This CDR3 is 17 amino acids long. Per the germline V gene, CDR1 is SGHVS and CDR2 is FNYEAQ.